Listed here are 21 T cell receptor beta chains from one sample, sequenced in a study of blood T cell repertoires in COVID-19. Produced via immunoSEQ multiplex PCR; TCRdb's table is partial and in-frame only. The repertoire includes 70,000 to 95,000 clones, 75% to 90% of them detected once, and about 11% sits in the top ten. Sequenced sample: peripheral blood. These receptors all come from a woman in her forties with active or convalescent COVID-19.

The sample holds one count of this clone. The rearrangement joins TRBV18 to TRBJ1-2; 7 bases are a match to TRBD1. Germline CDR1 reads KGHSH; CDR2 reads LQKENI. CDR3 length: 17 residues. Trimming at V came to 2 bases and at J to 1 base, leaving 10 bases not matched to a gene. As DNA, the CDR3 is TGTGCCAGCTCACCAGTTCCCTCCGGGACAGATAACTATGGCTACACCTTC. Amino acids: CASSPVPSGTDNYGYTF.

The CDR3 bases are TGTGCCAGCAGCGTAGGCCTAGCGGGGTCCTACGAGCAGTACTTC. Its translation: CASSVGLAGSYEQYF. The J gene is TRBJ2-7, the V gene TRBV9; 9 nucleotides line up with TRBD2. The germline gives CDR1 SGDLS, CDR2 YYNGEE. Unmatched junction bases numbered 2, after V lost 0 bases and J lost 1 base. This CDR3 contains 15 residues.

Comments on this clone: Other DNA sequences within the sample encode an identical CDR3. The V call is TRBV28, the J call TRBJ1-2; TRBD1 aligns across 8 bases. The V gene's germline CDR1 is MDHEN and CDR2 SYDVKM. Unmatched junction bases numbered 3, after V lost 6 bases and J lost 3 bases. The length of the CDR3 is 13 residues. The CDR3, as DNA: TGTGCCAGCAGATCGACAGGGGACTATGGCTACACCTTC. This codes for CASRSTGDYGYTF.

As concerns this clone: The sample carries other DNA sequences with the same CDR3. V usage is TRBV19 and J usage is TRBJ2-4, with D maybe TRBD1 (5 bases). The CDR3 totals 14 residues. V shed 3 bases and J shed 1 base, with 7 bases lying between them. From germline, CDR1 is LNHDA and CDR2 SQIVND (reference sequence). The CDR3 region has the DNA TGTGCCAGTAGTATTTCAGGGGCCAAAAACATTCAGTACTTC. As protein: CASSISGAKNIQYF.

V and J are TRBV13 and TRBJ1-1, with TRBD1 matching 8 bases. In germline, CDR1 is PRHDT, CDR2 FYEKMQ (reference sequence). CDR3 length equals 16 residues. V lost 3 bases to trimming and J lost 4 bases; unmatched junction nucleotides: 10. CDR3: CASSFLGYGTGTEAFF. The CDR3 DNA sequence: TGTGCCAGCAGCTTTCTCGGTTATGGGACAGGCACTGAAGCTTTCTTT.

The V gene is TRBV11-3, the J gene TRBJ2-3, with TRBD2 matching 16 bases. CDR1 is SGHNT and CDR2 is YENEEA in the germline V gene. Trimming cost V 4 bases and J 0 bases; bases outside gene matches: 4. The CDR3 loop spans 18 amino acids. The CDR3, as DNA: TGTGCCAGCAGCTCCGGGACTAGCGGGAGGGGGAGCACAGATACGCAGTATTTT. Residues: CASSSGTSGRGSTDTQYF.

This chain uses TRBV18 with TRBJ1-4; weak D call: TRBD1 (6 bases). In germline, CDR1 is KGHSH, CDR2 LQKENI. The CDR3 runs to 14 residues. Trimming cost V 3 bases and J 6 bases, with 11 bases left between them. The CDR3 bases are TGTGCCAGCTCACCGCGGGGGCGGGATGAAAAACTGTTTTTT. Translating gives CASSPRGRDEKLFF.

Here the CDR3 reads CASSLGLAATNEKLFF. CDR3 in DNA: TGTGCCAGCAGCTTAGGACTAGCTGCAACTAATGAAAAACTGTTTTTT. The genes are TRBV11-2 and TRBJ1-4; no clear D. The CDR3 consists of 16 residues. CDR1 SGHAT and CDR2 FQNNGV come from the germline V gene. Trimming removed 1 base from V and 0 bases from J, with 9 bases in between. Full variable domain (rest looked up from reference TRBV11-2 and TRBJ1-4): EAGVAQSPRYKIIEKRQSVAFWCNPISGHATLYWYQQILGQGPKLLIQFQNNGVVDDSQLPKDRFSAERLKGVDSTLKIQPAKLEDSAVYLCASSLGLAATNEKLFFGSGTQLSVL.

The CDR3 spells CASSPDGNSNQPQHF. The CDR3 DNA reads as TGTGCCAGCAGTCCGGACGGGAATAGCAATCAGCCCCAGCATTTT. The chain has TRBV6-6 and TRBJ1-5; D remains unclear. The CDR3 has 15 amino acids. With 5 bases removed from V and 0 bases from J, the gap between germline ends came to 11 bases. Germline assignment: CDR1 MNHNY and CDR2 SVGAGI (reference sequence).

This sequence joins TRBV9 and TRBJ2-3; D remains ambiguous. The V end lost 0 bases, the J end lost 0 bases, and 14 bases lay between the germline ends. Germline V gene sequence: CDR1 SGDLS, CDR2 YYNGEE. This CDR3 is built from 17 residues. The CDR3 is CASSVGLGYPSTDTQYF. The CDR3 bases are TGTGCCAGCAGCGTAGGACTCGGCTACCCTAGCACAGATACGCAGTATTTT.

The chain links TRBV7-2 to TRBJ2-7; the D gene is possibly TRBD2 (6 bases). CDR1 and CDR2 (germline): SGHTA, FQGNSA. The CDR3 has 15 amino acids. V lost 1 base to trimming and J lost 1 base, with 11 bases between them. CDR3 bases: TGTGCCAGCAGCTTAGGGAGGGTCCATTCCTACGAGCAGTACTTC. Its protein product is CASSLGRVHSYEQYF.

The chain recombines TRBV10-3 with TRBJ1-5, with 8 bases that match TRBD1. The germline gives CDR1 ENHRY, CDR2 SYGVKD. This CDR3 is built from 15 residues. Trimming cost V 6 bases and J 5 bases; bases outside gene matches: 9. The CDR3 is CAISYGQGRDQPQHF. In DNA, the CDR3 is TGTGCCATCAGCTATGGACAGGGAAGGGATCAGCCCCAGCATTTT.

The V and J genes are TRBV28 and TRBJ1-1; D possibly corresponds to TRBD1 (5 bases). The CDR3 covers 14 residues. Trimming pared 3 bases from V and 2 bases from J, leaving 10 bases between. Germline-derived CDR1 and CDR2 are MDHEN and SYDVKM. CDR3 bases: TGTGCCAGCAGTTTCGGTCAGGGCAACACTGAAGCTTTCTTT. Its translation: CASSFGQGNTEAFF.

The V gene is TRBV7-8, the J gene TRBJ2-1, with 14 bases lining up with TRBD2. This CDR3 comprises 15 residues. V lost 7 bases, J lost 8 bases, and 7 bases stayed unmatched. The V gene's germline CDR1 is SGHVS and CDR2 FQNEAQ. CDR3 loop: CASNRLAGGPDEQFF. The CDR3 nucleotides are TGTGCCAGCAACCGACTAGCGGGAGGGCCCGATGAGCAGTTCTTC. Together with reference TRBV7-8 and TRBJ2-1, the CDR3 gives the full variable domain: GAGVSQSPRYKVAKRGQDVALRCDPISGHVSLFWYQQALGQGPEFLTYFQNEAQLDKSGLPSDRFFAERPEGSVSTLKIQRTQQEDSAVYLCASNRLAGGPDEQFFGPGTRLTVL.

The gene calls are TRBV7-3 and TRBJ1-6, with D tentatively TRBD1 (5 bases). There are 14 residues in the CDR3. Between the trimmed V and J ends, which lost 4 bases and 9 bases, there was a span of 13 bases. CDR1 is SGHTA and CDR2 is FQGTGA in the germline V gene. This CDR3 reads CASSSGTGGSPLHF. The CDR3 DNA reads TGTGCCAGCAGCTCCGGGACTGGTGGTTCACCCCTCCACTTT.

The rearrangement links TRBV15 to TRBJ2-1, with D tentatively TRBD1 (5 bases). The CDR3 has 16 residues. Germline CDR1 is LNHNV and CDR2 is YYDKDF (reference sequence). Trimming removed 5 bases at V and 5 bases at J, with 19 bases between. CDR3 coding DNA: TGTGCCACCAGCCGACCCGCCGACAGACCGGACAATGAGCAGTTCTTC. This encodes CATSRPADRPDNEQFF.

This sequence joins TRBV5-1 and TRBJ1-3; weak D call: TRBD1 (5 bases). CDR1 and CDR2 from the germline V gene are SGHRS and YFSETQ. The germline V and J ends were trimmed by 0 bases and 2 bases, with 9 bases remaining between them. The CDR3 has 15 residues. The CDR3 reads CASSLVGVPGNTIYF. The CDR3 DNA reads TGCGCCAGCAGCTTGGTAGGGGTTCCTGGAAACACCATATATTTT.

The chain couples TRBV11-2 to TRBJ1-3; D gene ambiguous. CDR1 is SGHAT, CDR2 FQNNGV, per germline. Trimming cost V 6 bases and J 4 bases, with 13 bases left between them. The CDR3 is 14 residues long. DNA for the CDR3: TGTGCCAGCAGGAGGGTGGGATTCGGAAACACCATATATTTT. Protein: CASRRVGFGNTIYF.

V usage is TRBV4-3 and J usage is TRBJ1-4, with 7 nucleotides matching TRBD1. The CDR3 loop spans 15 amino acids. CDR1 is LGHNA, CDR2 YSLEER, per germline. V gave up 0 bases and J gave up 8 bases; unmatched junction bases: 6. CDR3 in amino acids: CASSQELTGEEKLFF. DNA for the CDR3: TGCGCCAGCAGCCAAGAGTTAACAGGGGAAGAAAAACTGTTTTTT.

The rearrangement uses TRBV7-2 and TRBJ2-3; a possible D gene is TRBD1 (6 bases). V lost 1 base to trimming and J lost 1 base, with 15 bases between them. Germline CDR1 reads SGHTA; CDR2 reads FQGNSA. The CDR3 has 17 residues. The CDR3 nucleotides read TGTGCCAGCAGCTTAGTAATGGCCTGGACAGGCACAGATACGCAGTATTTT. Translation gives CASSLVMAWTGTDTQYF.

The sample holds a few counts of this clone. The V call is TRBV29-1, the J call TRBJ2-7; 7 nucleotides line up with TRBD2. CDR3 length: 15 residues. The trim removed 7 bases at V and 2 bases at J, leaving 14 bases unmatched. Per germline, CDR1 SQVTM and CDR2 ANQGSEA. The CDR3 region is CSAIRSGSGPYEQYF. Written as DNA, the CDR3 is TGCAGCGCGATACGCTCGGGTAGCGGGCCCTACGAGCAGTACTTC.